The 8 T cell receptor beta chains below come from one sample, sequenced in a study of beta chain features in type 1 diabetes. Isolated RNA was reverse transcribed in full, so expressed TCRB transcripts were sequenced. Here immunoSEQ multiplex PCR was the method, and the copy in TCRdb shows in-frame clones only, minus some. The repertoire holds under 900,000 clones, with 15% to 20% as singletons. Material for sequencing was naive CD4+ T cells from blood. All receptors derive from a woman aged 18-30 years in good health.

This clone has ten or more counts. CDR3 residues: CASSKVRRLAGGRQFF. The CDR3, as DNA: TGTGCCAGCAGCAAAGTGCGTCGACTAGCGGGAGGGAGGCAGTTCTTC. J is TRBJ2-1 and V is TRBV21-1; no DNA check was done on the table's D call, TRBD2. TRBV21-1 is an annotated pseudogene. The CDR3 has 16 residues.

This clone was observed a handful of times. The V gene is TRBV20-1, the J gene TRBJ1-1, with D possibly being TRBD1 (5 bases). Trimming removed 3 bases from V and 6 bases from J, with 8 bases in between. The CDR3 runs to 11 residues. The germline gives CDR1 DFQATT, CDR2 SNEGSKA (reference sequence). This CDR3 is CSARGPAEAFF. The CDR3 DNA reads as TGCAGTGCTAGGGGGCCAGCTGAAGCTTTCTTT.

The CDR3 DNA is TGTGCCAGCAGCTCTAGCGGTTCCTACAATGAGCAGTTCTTC. This sequence encodes CASSSSGSYNEQFF. This rearrangement joins TRBV7-3 to TRBJ2-1; the match to TRBD2 covers 7 bases. V was pared by 4 bases and J by 1 base, with 1 base of the junction left unmatched. Germline V gene lookup returns CDR1 SGHTA and CDR2 FQGTGA. CDR3 length: 14 amino acids.

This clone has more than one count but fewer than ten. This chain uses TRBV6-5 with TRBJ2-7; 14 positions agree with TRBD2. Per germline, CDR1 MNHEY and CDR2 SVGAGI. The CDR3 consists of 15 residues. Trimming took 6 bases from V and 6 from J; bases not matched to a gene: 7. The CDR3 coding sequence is TGTGCCAGCAGCCGTGGGACTAGCGGGAGTGGCGAGCAGTACTTC. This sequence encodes CASSRGTSGSGEQYF.

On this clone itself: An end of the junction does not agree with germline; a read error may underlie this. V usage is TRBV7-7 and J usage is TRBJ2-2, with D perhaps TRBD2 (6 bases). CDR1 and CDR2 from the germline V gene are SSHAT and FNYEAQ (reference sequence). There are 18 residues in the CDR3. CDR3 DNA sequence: TGTGCTAGCAGCCTATTGGGCGGTGCCGGGAGAGCAGTCGGGGAGCTGTTTTTT. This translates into CASSLLGGAGRAVGELFF.

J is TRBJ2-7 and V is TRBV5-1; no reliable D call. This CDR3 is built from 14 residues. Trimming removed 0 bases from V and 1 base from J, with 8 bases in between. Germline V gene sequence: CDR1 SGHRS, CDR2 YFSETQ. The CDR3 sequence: CASSLGPASYEQYF. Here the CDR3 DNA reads TGCGCCAGCAGCTTGGGTCCCGCTTCCTACGAGCAGTACTTC.

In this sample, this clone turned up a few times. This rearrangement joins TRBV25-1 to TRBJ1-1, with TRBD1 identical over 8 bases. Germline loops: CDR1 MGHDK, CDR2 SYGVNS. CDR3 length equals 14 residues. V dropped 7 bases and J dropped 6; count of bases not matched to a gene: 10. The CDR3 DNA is TGTGCCAGCACCCACAGGGGGTTGGCCGCTGAAGCTTTCTTT. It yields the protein CASTHRGLAAEAFF. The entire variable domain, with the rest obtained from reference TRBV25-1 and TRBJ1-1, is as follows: EADIYQTPRYLVIGTGKKITLECSQTMGHDKMYWYQQDPGMELHLIHYSYGVNSTEKGDLSSESTVSRIRTEHFPLTLESARPSHTSQYLCASTHRGLAAEAFFGQGTRLTVV.

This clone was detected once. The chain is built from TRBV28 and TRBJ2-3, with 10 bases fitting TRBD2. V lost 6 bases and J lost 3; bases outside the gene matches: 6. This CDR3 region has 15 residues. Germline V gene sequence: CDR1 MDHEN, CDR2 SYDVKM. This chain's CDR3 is CASSVAGGGTDTQYF. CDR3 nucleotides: TGTGCCAGCAGCGTAGCGGGAGGAGGGACAGATACGCAGTATTTT.